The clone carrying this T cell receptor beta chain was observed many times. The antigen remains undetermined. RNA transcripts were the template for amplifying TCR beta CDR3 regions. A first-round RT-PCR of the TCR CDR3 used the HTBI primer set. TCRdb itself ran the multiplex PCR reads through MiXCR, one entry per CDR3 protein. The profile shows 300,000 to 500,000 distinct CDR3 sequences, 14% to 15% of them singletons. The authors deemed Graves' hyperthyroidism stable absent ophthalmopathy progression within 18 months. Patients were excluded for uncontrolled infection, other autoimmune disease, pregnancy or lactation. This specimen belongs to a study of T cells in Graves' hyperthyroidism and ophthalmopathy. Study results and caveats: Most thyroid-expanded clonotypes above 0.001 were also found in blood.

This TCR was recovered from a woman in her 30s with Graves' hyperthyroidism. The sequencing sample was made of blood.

The CDR3 bases are TGTGCCAGCGCGAGGGGGAACACTGAAGCTTTCTTT. Translating gives CASARGNTEAFF. The chain combines TRBV9 with TRBJ1-1, with D possibly being TRBD1 (5 bases). The CDR3 runs to 12 residues. V lost 7 bases and J 1 base, leaving 8 bases between the germline ends. Germline-derived CDR1 and CDR2 are SGDLS and YYNGEE.